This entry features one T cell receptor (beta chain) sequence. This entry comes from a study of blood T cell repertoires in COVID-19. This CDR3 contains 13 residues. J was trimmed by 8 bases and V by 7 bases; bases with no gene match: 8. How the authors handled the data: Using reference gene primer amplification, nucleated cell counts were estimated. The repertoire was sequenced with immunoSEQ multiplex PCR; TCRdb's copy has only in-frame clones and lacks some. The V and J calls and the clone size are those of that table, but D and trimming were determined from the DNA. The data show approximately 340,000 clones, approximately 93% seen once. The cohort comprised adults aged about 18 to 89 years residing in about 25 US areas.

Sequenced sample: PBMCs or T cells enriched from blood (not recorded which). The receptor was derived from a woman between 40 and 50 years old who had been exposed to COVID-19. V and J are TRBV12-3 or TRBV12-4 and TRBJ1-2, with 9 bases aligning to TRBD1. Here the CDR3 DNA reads TGTGCCAGCATGATGGGACAGGGAGGGGGCTACACCTTC. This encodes CASMMGQGGGYTF.